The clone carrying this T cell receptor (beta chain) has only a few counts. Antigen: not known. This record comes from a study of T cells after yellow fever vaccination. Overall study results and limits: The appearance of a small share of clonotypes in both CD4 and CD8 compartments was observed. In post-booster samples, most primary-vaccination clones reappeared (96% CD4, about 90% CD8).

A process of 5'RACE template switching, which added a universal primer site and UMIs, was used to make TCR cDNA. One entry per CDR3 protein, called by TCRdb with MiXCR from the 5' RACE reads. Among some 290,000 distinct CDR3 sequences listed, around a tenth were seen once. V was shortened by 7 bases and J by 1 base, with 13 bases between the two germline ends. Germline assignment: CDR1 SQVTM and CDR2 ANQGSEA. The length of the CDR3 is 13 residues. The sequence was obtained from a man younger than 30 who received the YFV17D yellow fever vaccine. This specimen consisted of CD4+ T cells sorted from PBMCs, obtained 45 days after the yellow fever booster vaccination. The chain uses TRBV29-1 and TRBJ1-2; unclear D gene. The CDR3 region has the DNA TGCAGCGCTACGGTTGGTGTTAACTATGGCTACACCTTC. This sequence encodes CSATVGVNYGYTF.